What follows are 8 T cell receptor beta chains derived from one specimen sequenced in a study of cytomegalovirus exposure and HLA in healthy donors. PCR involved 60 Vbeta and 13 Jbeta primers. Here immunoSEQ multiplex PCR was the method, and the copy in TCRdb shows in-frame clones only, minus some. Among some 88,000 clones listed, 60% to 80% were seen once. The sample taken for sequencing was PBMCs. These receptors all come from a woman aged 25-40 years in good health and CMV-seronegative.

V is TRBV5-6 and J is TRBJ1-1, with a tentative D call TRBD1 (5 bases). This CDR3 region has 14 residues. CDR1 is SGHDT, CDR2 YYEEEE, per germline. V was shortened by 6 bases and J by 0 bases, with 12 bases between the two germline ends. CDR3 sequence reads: CASTSGGLNTEAFF. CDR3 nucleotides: TGTGCCAGCACCTCGGGGGGTTTGAACACTGAAGCTTTCTTT.

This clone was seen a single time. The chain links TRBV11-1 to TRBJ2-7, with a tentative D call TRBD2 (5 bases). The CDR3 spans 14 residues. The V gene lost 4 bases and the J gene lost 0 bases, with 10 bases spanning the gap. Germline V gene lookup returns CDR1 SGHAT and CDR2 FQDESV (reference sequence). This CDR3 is CASSSAGGSYEQYF. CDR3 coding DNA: TGTGCCAGCAGCTCCGCGGGCGGCTCCTACGAGCAGTACTTC.

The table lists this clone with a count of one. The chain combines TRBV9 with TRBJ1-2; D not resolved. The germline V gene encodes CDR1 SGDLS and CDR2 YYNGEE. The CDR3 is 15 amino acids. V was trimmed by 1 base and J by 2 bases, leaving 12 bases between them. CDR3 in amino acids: CASSVTFRTNYGYTF. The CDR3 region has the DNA TGTGCCAGCAGCGTAACGTTCAGAACCAACTATGGCTACACCTTC.

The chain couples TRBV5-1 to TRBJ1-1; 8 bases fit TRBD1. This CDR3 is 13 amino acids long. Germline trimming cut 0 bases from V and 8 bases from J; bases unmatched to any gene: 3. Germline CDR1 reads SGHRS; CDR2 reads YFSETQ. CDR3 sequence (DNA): TGCGCCAGCAGCTTGGGGGCAGGGGGCGAAGCTTTCTTT. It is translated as CASSLGAGGEAFF.

CDR3 amino acids: CASSTPGTGRVVGGYTF. CDR3 sequence (DNA): TGTGCCAGCAGCACCCCAGGGACAGGGAGGGTAGTAGGAGGCTACACCTTC. The chain links TRBV9 to TRBJ1-2, with 9 bases identical to TRBD1. Germline V CDR1 and CDR2: SGDLS, YYNGEE. CDR3 length equals 17 residues. V lost 4 bases and J lost 8; bases outside the gene matches: 18.

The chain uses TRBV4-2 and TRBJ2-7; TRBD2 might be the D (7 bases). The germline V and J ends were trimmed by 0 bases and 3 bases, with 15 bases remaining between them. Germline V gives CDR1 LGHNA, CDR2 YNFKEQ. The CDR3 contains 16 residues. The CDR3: CASSQEGGRSYYEQYF. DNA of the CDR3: TGTGCCAGCAGCCAAGAGGGGGGGCGGAGCTACTACGAGCAGTACTTC.

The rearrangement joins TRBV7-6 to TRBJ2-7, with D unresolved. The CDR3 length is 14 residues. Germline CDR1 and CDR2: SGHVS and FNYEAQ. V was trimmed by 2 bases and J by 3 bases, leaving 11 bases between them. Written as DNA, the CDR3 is TGTGCCAGCAGCTTAACCCCCACACGCTACGAGCAGTACTTC. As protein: CASSLTPTRYEQYF.

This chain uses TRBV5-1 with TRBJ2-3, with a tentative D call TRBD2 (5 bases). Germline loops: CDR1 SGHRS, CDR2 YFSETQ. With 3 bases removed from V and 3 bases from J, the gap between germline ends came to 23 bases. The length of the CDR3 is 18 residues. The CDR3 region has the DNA TGCGCCAGCAGCTCCCGTAGCGTGGGTTTGTTGGCGACAGATACGCAGTATTTT. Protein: CASSSRSVGLLATDTQYF. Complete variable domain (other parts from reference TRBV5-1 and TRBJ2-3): KAGVTQTPRYLIKTRGQQVTLSCSPISGHRSVSWYQQTPGQGLQFLFEYFSETQRNKGNFPGRFSGRQFSNSRSEMNVSTLELGDSALYLCASSSRSVGLLATDTQYFGPGTRLTVL.